Detailed here is one T cell receptor (beta chain). The data were taken from a study of blood T cell repertoires in COVID-19. In the study overall: COVID-19 samples, acute and convalescent, were from the United States, Italy and Spain. PBMCs, B-cell-depleted T cells, or T cells were the source of the cDNA or gDNA that made up the material.

Germline trimming cut 2 bases from V and 5 bases from J; bases unmatched to any gene: 7. The CDR3 has 15 amino acids. Per germline, CDR1 SGDLS and CDR2 YYNGEE. In the original processing: It was from reference gene primer amplification that nucleated cell counts were estimated. Method: immunoSEQ multiplex PCR; TCRdb's copy keeps in-frame clones and lacks some. The V and J calls and clone size come from that table; D and trimming were worked out from the DNA. The sample includes approximately 220,000 clones, roughly 89% seen only once; the top ten take approximately 6.2%. V and J are TRBV9 and TRBJ2-7, with 10 nucleotides matching TRBD2. The sample was peripheral blood. The TCR originated in a man aged 60-69 years who had recovered from COVID-19. The CDR3 loop is CASSVSLAGEHEQYF. The CDR3 nucleotides are TGTGCCAGCAGCGTGTCCCTAGCGGGAGAGCACGAGCAGTACTTC.